A selection of T cell receptor beta chains follows, all from one sample in a study of cytomegalovirus exposure and HLA in healthy donors. The repertoire was sequenced with immunoSEQ multiplex PCR; TCRdb's copy has only in-frame clones and lacks some. The repertoire includes 95,000 to 150,000 clones, around two thirds of them detected once, and 8% to 8.5% sits in the top ten. Sequenced sample: PBMCs. These receptor sequences come from a woman aged 35 to 49 in good health and CMV-seropositive. The CDR3 runs from the conserved cysteine through the conserved F or W. The D gene is left open where the match is weak. Some rows mark clone size as missing; the rest say once, few, many or name a class of expanded clone.

V	J	size	D	DNA	CDR3
TRBV5-1	TRBJ1-4	.	TRBD1	TGCGCCAGCAGCTTCACAGGGGACAATGAAAAACTGTTTTTT	CASSFTGDNEKLFF
TRBV5-6	TRBJ2-7	.	TRBD2	TGTGCCAGCAGCTTAGCGGGGCCCTCCTACGAGCAGTACTTC	CASSLAGPSYEQYF
TRBV6-5	TRBJ2-7	.	.	TGTGCCAGCAGTTACAACCGAGGTTACGAGCAGTACTTC	CASSYNRGYEQYF
TRBV6-5	TRBJ1-4	.	.	TGTGCCAGCAGTCCCCCCGGGGTTGAAAAACTGTTTTTT	CASSPPGVEKLFF
TRBV18	TRBJ1-5	.	.	TGTGCCAGCTCACCCTCCGGGGGGGATCAGCCCCAGCATTTT	CASSPSGGDQPQHF
TRBV5-8	TRBJ2-6	.	.	TGTGCCAGCAGCTTTGCAGGGCCCGGGGCCAACGTCCTGACTTTC	CASSFAGPGANVLTF
TRBV5-1	TRBJ2-2	.	.	TGCGCCAGCAGCTTATCGGGCACCGGGGAGCTGTTTTTT	CASSLSGTGELFF
TRBV15	TRBJ1-5	.	.	TGTGCCACCAGCAGAGAGGGAGGGGAAGGACAGCCCCAGCATTTT	CATSREGGEGQPQHF
TRBV6-5	TRBJ1-1	.	.	TGTGCCAGCAGTCAGGCCGGGACTGGGGGCACTGAAGCTTTCTTT	CASSQAGTGGTEAFF
TRBV4-2	TRBJ2-7	.	.	TGTGCCAGCAGCCAAGAGGACAGAGCCTACGAGCAGTACTTC	CASSQEDRAYEQYF
TRBV5-1	TRBJ2-5	.	.	TGCGCCAGCAGCTTGTTGGGGCTGGGCCAAGAGACCCAGTACTTC	CASSLLGLGQETQYF
TRBV2	TRBJ1-6	.	.	TGTGCCAGCAGTGAGACTTACTATAATTCACCCCTCCACTTT	CASSETYYNSPLHF
TRBV4-3	TRBJ1-6	.	.	TGCGCCAGCAGCCAAGACGGGGGGGGGTCACCCCTCCACTTT	CASSQDGGGSPLHF
TRBV27	TRBJ1-6	.	.	TGTGCCAGCAGTTTTAGGGGTCCTAATTCACCCCTCCACTTT	CASSFRGPNSPLHF
TRBV6-5	TRBJ1-1	few	TRBD1	TGTGCCAGCAGATTGACAGGGGGCATAAACACTGAAGCTTTCTTT	CASRLTGGINTEAFF
TRBV29-1	TRBJ2-1	.	TRBD2	TGCAGCGGAATAGCGGGGGATTACAATGAGCAGTTCTTC	CSGIAGDYNEQFF
TRBV15	TRBJ2-7	.	TRBD1	TGTGCCACCAGCAGAGATGTCACAGGGGGGAGTTCGTTCTACGAGCAGTACTTC	CATSRDVTGGSSFYEQYF
TRBV5-6	TRBJ1-1	.	.	TGTGCCAGCAGCTCAACTAGAAGGATGAACACTGAAGCTTTCTTT	CASSSTRRMNTEAFF
TRBV15	TRBJ1-1	.	TRBD1	TGTGCCACCAGCCGGGACAGGGGGTTGAACACTGAAGCTTTCTTT	CATSRDRGLNTEAFF
TRBV5-1	TRBJ1-1	.	TRBD1	TGCGCCAGCAGCCAACGGACAGGGATGAACACTGAAGCTTTCTTT	CASSQRTGMNTEAFF
TRBV5-1	TRBJ1-1	few	TRBD1	TGCGCCAGCAGCCGGGATCCCGGGACAGACGCCGCTGAAGCTTTCTTT	CASSRDPGTDAAEAFF
TRBV5-1	TRBJ1-1	.	.	TGCGCCAGTCGAGCCGGCACTGAAGCTTTCTTT	CASRAGTEAFF
TRBV15	TRBJ2-5	few	TRBD1	TGTGCCACCAGCAGAGGATCGACAGGGCGAGAGACCCAGTACTTC	CATSRGSTGRETQYF
TRBV10-1	TRBJ2-7	.	TRBD1	TGCGCCAGCAGCCCCGGGACAGCTAAGGGGGTGTGGGGGAACTACGAGCAGTACTTC	CASSPGTAKGVWGNYEQYF
TRBV6-5	TRBJ1-5	.	TRBD1	TGTGCCAGCAGTCCAGGGGGCGTTCAGCCCCAGCATTTT	CASSPGGVQPQHF
TRBV5-1	TRBJ2-1	.	.	TGCGCCAGCAGCTTGTCAAGCGGGCGGGACTCCTACAATGAGCAGTTCTTC	CASSLSSGRDSYNEQFF
TRBV12-5	TRBJ2-1	.	.	TGTGCTAGTGGTTTGTCGGGGGAGACCTACAATGAGCAGTTCTTC	CASGLSGETYNEQFF
TRBV19	TRBJ1-2	few	.	TGTGCCAGTAGTATAGGGGCGAGGACAGCAGTCTCTGGCTACACCTTC	CASSIGARTAVSGYTF
TRBV12-1	TRBJ2-7	.	.	TGTGCCAGCAGCTTTCGGGGGCAGTACTTC	CASSFRGQYF
TRBV7-6	TRBJ1-3	few	TRBD1	TGTGCCAGCAGCGAACAGGGGCGTTTCGGAAACACCATATATTTT	CASSEQGRFGNTIYF
TRBV28	TRBJ1-2	few	TRBD1	TGTGCCAGCAGTCCGCCGGGGGGGGACAGGGGCCTCTATGGCTACACCTTC	CASSPPGGDRGLYGYTF
TRBV18	TRBJ2-7	.	.	TGTGCCAGCTCGCAGACAACAGGGCCCGACGAGCAGTACTTC	CASSQTTGPDEQYF
TRBV11-2	TRBJ2-7	.	TRBD2	TGTGCCAGCAGCTTACGCGGGGGGGGCTTCTACGAGCAGTACTTC	CASSLRGGGFYEQYF
TRBV6-6	TRBJ2-3	few	.	TGTGCCAGCAGCCGTCCGGAGGGTAGGGCAGATACGCAGTATTTT	CASSRPEGRADTQYF
TRBV11-1	TRBJ1-1	.	TRBD1	TGTGCCAGCAGCATCGACAGGGACACTGAAGCTTTCTTT	CASSIDRDTEAFF
TRBV29-1	TRBJ1-4	.	TRBD1	TGCAGCGCGGTGACAGGGACCTATGAAAAACTGTTTTTT	CSAVTGTYEKLFF
TRBV5-1	TRBJ1-2	.	TRBD1	TGCGCCAGCAGGGAAACAGGGGGCGCGGATGGCTACACCTTC	CASRETGGADGYTF
TRBV19	TRBJ2-5	.	TRBD2	TGTGCCAGTAGTATTGCTAGCGGGGGGGAAGAGACCCAGTACTTC	CASSIASGGEETQYF
TRBV7-9	TRBJ1-1	.	TRBD1	TGTGCCAGCAGCTTAGCGGACAGGGCTGAAGCTTTCTTT	CASSLADRAEAFF
TRBV2	TRBJ1-4	.	TRBD1	TGTGCCAGCAGAGACAGGGCTGAGTATGAAAAACTGTTTTTT	CASRDRAEYEKLFF
TRBV10-3	TRBJ1-3	.	.	TGTGCCATCAGTGACCCAGGGCGCTTAAACACCATATATTTT	CAISDPGRLNTIYF
TRBV25-1	TRBJ1-5	.	.	TGTGCCAGCCGGGGTTTGAGCAATCAGCCCCAGCATTTT	CASRGLSNQPQHF
TRBV7-8	TRBJ2-1	.	.	TGTGCCAGCAGCTTAGCTGCCCACAACAATGAGCAGTTCTTC	CASSLAAHNNEQFF
TRBV5-1	TRBJ1-6	few	TRBD1	TGCGCCAGCAGCGAGGGACAGGGTGCTTTTTCACCCCTCCACTTT	CASSEGQGAFSPLHF
TRBV6-5	TRBJ1-2	.	TRBD1	TGTGCCAGCAGTTACTCGAAGGCCAGGGGGGGCTACACCTTC	CASSYSKARGGYTF
TRBV6-5	TRBJ1-2	.	TRBD1	TGTGCCAGCAGTTACTCGGACAGGGACTATGGCTACACCTTC	CASSYSDRDYGYTF
TRBV4-2	TRBJ1-1	few	.	TGTGCCAGCAGCGTGCGAGGGTTACTTAACACTGAAGCTTTCTTT	CASSVRGLLNTEAFF
TRBV10-2	TRBJ2-7	.	TRBD2	TGCGCCAGCAGGAGAGCGGGGGGGCCCCACGAGCAGTACTTC	CASRRAGGPHEQYF
TRBV10-3	TRBJ1-3	.	TRBD1	TGTGCCAGCCAGACAGGGGGCCGAAACACCATATATTTT	CASQTGGRNTIYF
TRBV7-2	TRBJ1-2	.	TRBD1	TGTGCCAGCAGCCCAGGGACAGGGATGAACTATGGCTACACCTTC	CASSPGTGMNYGYTF
TRBV27	TRBJ1-2	.	TRBD1	TGTGCCAGCAGTAAGACCGGGACAGCGTATGGCTACACCTTC	CASSKTGTAYGYTF